These 14 T cell receptor beta chains share one sample of origin, sequenced in a study of shared clonotypes between healthy human individuals. TCRdb's table, derived via immunoSEQ multiplex PCR, lists solely in-frame clones and lacks some. Of 1.5 million to 1.9 million clones in the sample, approximately 98% were seen once. The sequencing input was naive CD4+ T cells sorted from blood. Subset defined: CD45RA+ positively selected. The receptors here all came from a man younger than 45 in good health.

Only one count was recorded for this clone. The chain uses TRBV7-9 and TRBJ1-1; D uncertain. Trimming removed 5 bases at V and 8 bases at J, with 12 bases between. Germline assignment: CDR1 SEHNR and CDR2 FQNEAQ (reference sequence). CDR3 length: 12 residues. CDR3 region: CASSPPRAEAFF. For the CDR3, the DNA is TGTGCCAGCAGCCCTCCCCGGGCCGAAGCTTTCTTT.

This clone was seen just once. The chain combines TRBV7-2 with TRBJ1-1; D is possibly TRBD1 (5 bases). The CDR3 length is 14 residues. Germline loops: CDR1 SGHTA, CDR2 FQGNSA. V dropped 7 bases and J dropped 3 bases, with 15 bases sitting between them. The CDR3 region has the DNA TGTGCCAGCAACCTAATAGGGGTCTACACTGAAGCTTTCTTT. Translated: CASNLIGVYTEAFF.

This chain links TRBV27 with TRBJ2-1; 7 nucleotides align to TRBD1. This CDR3 spans 13 amino acids. CDR1 and CDR2 (germline): MNHEY, SMNVEV (reference sequence). V gave up 0 bases and J gave up 12 bases; unmatched junction bases: 5. CDR3 nucleotides: TGTGCCAGCAGTTTATCGGACAGGTGGGCGCAGTTCTTC. The encoded protein is CASSLSDRWAQFF.

The chain links TRBV10-2 to TRBJ1-2; 7 positions agree with TRBD1. V shed 5 bases and J 8 bases; nucleotides not matched to a gene: 14. This CDR3 is built from 15 residues. Germline V gene sequence: CDR1 WSHSY, CDR2 SAAADI. CDR3 nucleotides: TGCGCCAGCAGTCACATTCTATGGACAGGAGAAGGCTACACCTTC. This codes for CASSHILWTGEGYTF.

This rearrangement joins TRBV15 to TRBJ2-7; 8 bases align to TRBD1. CDR1 and CDR2 from the germline V gene are LNHNV and YYDKDF (reference sequence). Trimming took 0 bases from V and 3 from J; bases not matched to a gene: 1. The length of the CDR3 is 14 residues. In nucleotides, the CDR3 is TGTGCCACCAGCAGAGAGGGGACAGGCTACGAGCAGTACTTC. Residues: CATSREGTGYEQYF.

The chain carries TRBV2 and TRBJ1-3; D is perhaps TRBD1 (6 bases). This CDR3 has 14 amino acids. V shed 3 bases and J shed 8 bases, with 14 bases lying between them. The V gene's germline CDR1 is SNHLY and CDR2 FYNNEI. CDR3 amino acids: CASSERAGVDTIYF. The CDR3, as DNA: TGTGCCAGCAGTGAGAGGGCAGGGGTGGACACCATATATTTT.

This chain uses TRBV28 with TRBJ2-3; no clear D. CDR3 length: 14 residues. The V end lost 5 bases, the J end lost 4 bases, and 13 bases lay between the germline ends. CDR1 MDHEN and CDR2 SYDVKM come from the germline V gene. CDR3 sequence reads: CASSLPRRADTQYF. The DNA for the CDR3 is TGTGCCAGCAGTCTCCCCCGCCGGGCAGATACGCAGTATTTT. Full variable domain (rest looked up from reference TRBV28 and TRBJ2-3): DVKVTQSSRYLVKRTGEKVFLECVQDMDHENMFWYRQDPGLGLRLIYFSYDVKMKEKGDIPEGYSVSREKKERFSLILESASTNQTSMYLCASSLPRRADTQYFGPGTRLTVL.

The chain is built from TRBV5-1 and TRBJ2-5; D uncertain. The ends were cut back, 1 base at V and 2 bases at J, with 12 bases in the middle. Per germline, CDR1 SGHRS and CDR2 YFSETQ. The CDR3 has 15 residues. CDR3 in DNA: TGCGCCAGCAGCTTGAGCCCCCCCCCACAAGAGACCCAGTACTTC. Encoded protein: CASSLSPPPQETQYF.

The chain links TRBV11-2 to TRBJ2-5; 9 bases align to TRBD2. Germline values: CDR1 SGHAT, CDR2 FQNNGV. This CDR3 comprises 14 residues. The J segment lost 5 bases and the V segment lost 3 bases, leaving 4 bases of the junction unmatched. The CDR3 loop is CASSFSGSGETQYF. CDR3 coding DNA: TGTGCCAGCAGCTTTAGCGGGAGTGGTGAGACCCAGTACTTC.

This clone showed up just once. The V and J genes are TRBV28 and TRBJ2-5; TRBD2 agrees at 12 bases. V was pared by 6 bases and J by 2 bases, with 7 bases of the junction left unmatched. The CDR3 covers 16 residues. Germline V gene data show CDR1 as MDHEN and CDR2 as SYDVKM. The CDR3, as DNA: TGTGCCAGCAGCCCCCCACTAGCGGGGGGACAAGAGACCCAGTACTTC. This gives the protein CASSPPLAGGQETQYF.

This clone has only one observation. V usage is TRBV29-1 and J usage is TRBJ2-1, with 10 nucleotides matching TRBD2. CDR1 and CDR2 from the germline V gene are SQVTM and ANQGSEA. Trimming at V came to 5 bases and at J to 3 bases, leaving 7 bases not matched to a gene. CDR3 length: 15 residues. The CDR3: CSVKGTSENYNEQFF. In DNA, the CDR3 is TGCAGCGTTAAAGGGACTAGCGAGAACTACAATGAGCAGTTCTTC.

The CDR3 is CASSVGLAADNEQFF. CDR3 bases: TGTGCCAGCAGCGTAGGACTAGCGGCCGACAATGAGCAGTTCTTC. J is TRBJ2-1 and V is TRBV9; TRBD2 aligns across 9 bases. Germline CDR1 SGDLS, CDR2 YYNGEE. Trimming cost V 0 bases and J 5 bases; bases outside gene matches: 3. The CDR3 consists of 15 residues.

V is TRBV28 and J is TRBJ2-5; TRBD2 matches at 7 bases. This CDR3 region has 17 residues. Germline assignment: CDR1 MDHEN and CDR2 SYDVKM. Trimming took 3 bases from V and 5 from J; bases not matched to a gene: 15. CDR3 nucleotide sequence: TGTGCCAGCAGTTTCAGAACTGCGAGGGAGGGTAGCGAGACCCAGTACTTC. Amino acids: CASSFRTAREGSETQYF.

The rearrangement joins TRBV10-3 to TRBJ2-7, with TRBD1 as a possible D gene (6 bases). The CDR3 extends over 14 amino acids. V was pared by 5 bases and J by 3 bases, with 14 bases between. Per the germline V gene, CDR1 is ENHRY and CDR2 is SYGVKD. CDR3 nucleotide sequence: TGTGCCATCAGTTTCGCCGGGACAAACTACGAGCAGTACTTC. It encodes CAISFAGTNYEQYF.